The rows below give T cell receptor beta chains drawn from one sample of a study of OX40 agonist ivuxolimab in advanced cancers. Clones were read by immunoSEQ multiplex PCR, and TCRdb kept only the in-frame ones, dropping some. This sample has 65,000 to 95,000 clones, with approximately 91% found just once. The material sequenced was CD4+ or CD8+ T cells sorted from blood, taken in a trial of the OX40 agonist ivuxolimab. The receptor set was obtained from an adult with an advanced solid tumor such as melanoma, head and neck, liver or kidney cancer. CDR3s include the opening cysteine and the closing phenylalanine or tryptophan. Each record gives: V gene, clone size, D gene, CDR3 length, J gene, CDR3 protein, CDR3 DNA. D genes are given only for firm matches. Expanded clones get a size class; other rows say once, few or many, or leave the size out.

TRBV18	-	-	12	TRBJ1-1	CASSPLNTEAFF	TGTGCCAGCTCACCTTTGAACACTGAAGCTTTCTTT
TRBV18	few	-	14	TRBJ1-1	CASSPRGRNTEAFF	TGTGCCAGCTCACCGAGGGGAAGGAACACTGAAGCTTTCTTT
TRBV30	-	-	11	TRBJ1-1	CAWSRQTEAFF	TGTGCCTGGAGTCGGCAGACTGAAGCTTTCTTT
TRBV5-1	-	-	13	TRBJ2-2	CASSLEAGEELFF	TGCGCCAGCAGCTTGGAGGCTGGCGAGGAGCTGTTTTTT
TRBV18	-	-	13	TRBJ2-5	CASSVKYQETQYF	TGTGCCAGCTCTGTCAAGTACCAAGAGACCCAGTACTTC
TRBV5-3	-	-	17	TRBJ1-3	CARSLKSDGNSGNTIYF	TGTGCCAGAAGCTTGAAGTCGGACGGGAACTCTGGAAACACCATATATTTT
TRBV29-1	-	-	11	TRBJ2-7	CSGRVVNEQYF	TGCAGCGGGCGGGTGGTCAACGAGCAGTACTTC
TRBV7-3	-	-	15	TRBJ1-2	CASSSPLDTNYGYTF	TGTGCCAGCAGCTCCCCCTTGGATACTAACTATGGCTACACCTTC
TRBV5-1	-	-	15	TRBJ2-2	CASSLAGANTGELFF	TGCGCCAGCAGCTTGGCGGGAGCGAACACCGGGGAGCTGTTTTTT
TRBV19	-	-	15	TRBJ2-1	CASSMGGVRYNEQFF	TGTGCCAGTAGTATGGGCGGAGTTCGTTACAATGAGCAGTTCTTC
TRBV6-1	-	-	15	TRBJ1-3	CASSESGVGGNTIYF	TGTGCCAGCAGTGAATCAGGGGTAGGAGGAAACACCATATATTTT
TRBV6-6	once	-	15	TRBJ1-2	CASSYSRFPNYGYTF	TGTGCCAGCAGTTACTCAAGGTTCCCAAACTATGGCTACACCTTC
TRBV7-3	-	TRBD2	15	TRBJ2-1	CASSLGSGIHNEQFF	TGTGCCAGCAGCCTCGGGAGCGGGATTCACAATGAGCAGTTCTTC
TRBV28	-	TRBD1	16	TRBJ1-4	CASSYLLSGGVEKLFF	TGTGCCAGCAGTTACCTCCTATCAGGGGGCGTTGAAAAACTGTTTTTT
TRBV7-6	-	-	16	TRBJ2-2	CASSLRLGPPTGELFF	TGTGCCAGCAGCTTACGCTTAGGACCTCCCACCGGGGAGCTGTTTTTT
TRBV5-4	-	-	12	TRBJ1-1	CASSLLGTEAFF	TGTGCCAGCAGCTTGCTCGGCACTGAAGCTTTCTTT
TRBV7-9	-	TRBD1	14	TRBJ1-4	CASSLGTGREKLFF	TGTGCCAGCAGCCTCGGGACAGGGAGGGAAAAACTGTTTTTT
TRBV18	-	-	14	TRBJ2-2	CASSYLENTGELFF	TGTGCCAGCTCTTATCTAGAGAACACCGGGGAGCTGTTTTTT
TRBV18	-	TRBD2	12	TRBJ2-1	CASSPGAGVGFF	TGTGCCAGCTCACCAGGAGCGGGAGTGGGGTTCTTC
TRBV6-5	-	-	15	TRBJ1-1	CASGYRTRLNTEAFF	TGTGCCAGCGGTTACAGGACAAGGTTGAACACTGAAGCTTTCTTT